This T cell receptor (beta chain) was captured by sequencing in a study of blood T cell repertoires in COVID-19. Looking at the study overall: Spain, Italy and the United States supplied samples that represented acute and convalescent COVID-19. Sources were T cells, B-cell-depleted T cells, or PBMCs; the material itself was cDNA or gDNA.

This clone has just a few counts. The CDR3 is made up of 17 amino acids. Germline CDR1 is SEHNR and CDR2 is FQNEAQ (reference sequence). V lost 5 bases to trimming and J lost 4 bases, with 21 bases between them. In the study's own analysis: Cell counts per sample came from amplifying reference gene primers. Produced via immunoSEQ multiplex PCR; TCRdb's table is partial and in-frame only. That table gives V, J and clone size, and the DNA gave D and trimming. The sample comprises approximately 210,000 clones, around four fifths of which are singletons, and around 21% rests with the top ten. The V gene is TRBV7-9, the J gene TRBJ1-3; a possible D gene is TRBD1 (5 bases). Sequencing used peripheral blood. The TCR sequence derives from a human donor in a cohort sampled during active COVID-19. The CDR3 is CASSRSDSGLRGNTIYF. The CDR3 nucleotides are TGTGCCAGCAGCCGAAGTGACAGCGGGTTGCGAGGAAACACCATATATTTT.